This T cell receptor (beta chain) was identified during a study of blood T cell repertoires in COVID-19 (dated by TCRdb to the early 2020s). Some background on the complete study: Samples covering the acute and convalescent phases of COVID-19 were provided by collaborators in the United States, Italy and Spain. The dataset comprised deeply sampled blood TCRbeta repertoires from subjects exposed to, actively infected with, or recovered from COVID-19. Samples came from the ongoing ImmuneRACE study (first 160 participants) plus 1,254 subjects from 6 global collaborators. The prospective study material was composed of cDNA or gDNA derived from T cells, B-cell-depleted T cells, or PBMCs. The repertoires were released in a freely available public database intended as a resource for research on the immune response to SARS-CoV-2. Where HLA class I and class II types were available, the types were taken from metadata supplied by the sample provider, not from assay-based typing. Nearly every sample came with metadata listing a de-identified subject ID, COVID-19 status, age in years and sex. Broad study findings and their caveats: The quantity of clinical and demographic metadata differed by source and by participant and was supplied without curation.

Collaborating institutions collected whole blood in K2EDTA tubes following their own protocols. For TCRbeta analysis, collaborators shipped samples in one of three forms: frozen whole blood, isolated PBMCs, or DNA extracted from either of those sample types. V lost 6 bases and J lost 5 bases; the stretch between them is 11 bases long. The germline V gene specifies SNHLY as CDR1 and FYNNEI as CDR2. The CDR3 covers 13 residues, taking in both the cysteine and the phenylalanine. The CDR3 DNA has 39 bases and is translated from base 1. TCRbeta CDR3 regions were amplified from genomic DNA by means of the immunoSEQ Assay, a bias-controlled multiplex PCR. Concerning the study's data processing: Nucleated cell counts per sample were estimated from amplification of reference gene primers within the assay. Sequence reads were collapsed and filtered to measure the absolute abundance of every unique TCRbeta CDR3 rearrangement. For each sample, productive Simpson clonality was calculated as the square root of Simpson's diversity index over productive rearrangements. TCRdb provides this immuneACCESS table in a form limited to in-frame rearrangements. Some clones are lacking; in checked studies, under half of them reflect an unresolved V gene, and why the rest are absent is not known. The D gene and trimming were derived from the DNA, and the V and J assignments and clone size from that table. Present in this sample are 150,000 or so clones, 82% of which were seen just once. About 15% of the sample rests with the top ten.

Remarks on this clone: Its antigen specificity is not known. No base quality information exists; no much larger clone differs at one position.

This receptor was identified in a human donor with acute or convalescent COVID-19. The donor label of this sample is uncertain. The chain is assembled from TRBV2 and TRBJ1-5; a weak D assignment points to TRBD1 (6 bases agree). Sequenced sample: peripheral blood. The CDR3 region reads CASRLDRYQPQHF. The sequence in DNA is TGTGCCAGCAGGTTAGACAGGTATCAGCCCCAGCATTTT.